The sequence of this T cell receptor (beta chain) was determined in a study of T-cell memory formation after mild COVID-19. Looking at the study overall: TCR clustering was largely donor specific. The study's findings and limits: Memory sampled before infection contained some responding clones, suggesting cross-reactive memory joined.

In regard to this clonotype: Its specificity is unknown.

Barcoded TCR alpha and TCR beta cDNA libraries with UMIs came from 5'RACE using constant-segment primers. TCRdb independently ran MiXCR on the 5' RACE reads; one entry per CDR3 protein. Of around 200,000 distinct CDR3 sequences listed, around 21% are singletons. CDR1 SNHLY and CDR2 FYNNEI come from the germline V gene. V was pared by 7 bases and J by 9 bases, with 2 bases of the junction left unmatched. The CDR3 has 12 amino acids. Source material: PBMCs or a T cell subset sorted from them (not recorded which). The receptor was derived from an adult woman who had mild COVID-19 (a few samples of this study predate the infection). Cell type and time point are not known. J is TRBJ2-1 and V is TRBV2; TRBD2 matches at 11 bases. The CDR3 is CASTSGRFEQFF. DNA for the CDR3: TGTGCCAGCACTAGCGGGAGGTTTGAGCAGTTCTTC.